These T cell receptor beta chains were read from a single sample in a study of identical twins. TCRdb re-derived calls from the 5' RACE reads in MiXCR, one entry per CDR3 protein. The profile shows under 250,000 distinct CDR3 sequences, about an eighth of them singletons. The sample also formed part of further work on yellow fever vaccine responses in identical twins.

Sequenced sample: memory (CD45RO+) T cells sorted from blood. The receptors stem from a woman in her late teens or twenties in good health. Each CDR3 is given with its conserved first and last residue. The D gene is left open where the match is weak. The size entry is marked missing in some rows and otherwise reads once, few, many or a size class.

J gene: TRBJ2-1; D gene: TRBD2; V gene: TRBV25-1; clone size: many; CDR3 protein: CASSGPLAGGPHNEQFF; CDR3 DNA: TGTGCCAGCAGTGGGCCCTTAGCGGGAGGGCCGCACAATGAGCAGTTCTTC
J gene: TRBJ2-3; D gene: NA; V gene: TRBV7-2; clone size: many; CDR3 protein: CASSLVGLRDYADTQYF; CDR3 DNA: TGTGCCAGCAGCTTAGTAGGGTTGCGGGATTACGCAGATACGCAGTATTTT
J gene: TRBJ2-7; D gene: NA; V gene: TRBV12-3/TRBV12-4; clone size: many; CDR3 protein: CASSLARRNYEQYF; CDR3 DNA: TGTGCCAGCAGTTTAGCGCGACGGAACTACGAGCAGTACTTC
J gene: TRBJ1-6; D gene: NA; V gene: TRBV3-1; clone size: NA; CDR3 protein: CASSLQVSPLHF; CDR3 DNA: TGTGCCAGCAGCCTTCAAGTCTCACCCCTCCACTTT
J gene: TRBJ2-7; D gene: NA; V gene: TRBV29-1; clone size: many; CDR3 protein: CSVLSGALYEQYF; CDR3 DNA: TGCAGCGTTCTTTCGGGAGCCCTCTACGAGCAGTACTTC
J gene: TRBJ2-5; D gene: NA; V gene: TRBV29-1; clone size: NA; CDR3 protein: CSVEGHRNQETQYF; CDR3 DNA: TGCAGCGTTGAAGGTCACAGGAACCAAGAGACCCAGTACTTC
J gene: TRBJ2-7; D gene: NA; V gene: TRBV7-2; clone size: few; CDR3 protein: CASSPPRSPYEQYF; CDR3 DNA: TGTGCCAGCAGCCCGCCACGTAGCCCCTACGAGCAGTACTTC
J gene: TRBJ1-1; D gene: NA; V gene: TRBV11-2; clone size: many; CDR3 protein: CASSLMSDTEAFF; CDR3 DNA: TGTGCCAGCAGCTTAATGAGTGACACTGAAGCTTTCTTT
J gene: TRBJ1-1; D gene: NA; V gene: TRBV20-1; clone size: NA; CDR3 protein: CSAIKNMNTEAFF; CDR3 DNA: TGCAGTGCCATAAAAAACATGAACACTGAAGCTTTCTTT
J gene: TRBJ2-7; D gene: NA; V gene: TRBV11-3; clone size: many; CDR3 protein: CASSLESSYEQYF; CDR3 DNA: TGTGCCAGCAGCCTCGAAAGCTCCTACGAGCAGTACTTC
J gene: TRBJ2-1; D gene: NA; V gene: TRBV4-2; clone size: many; CDR3 protein: CASSQEDQSNEQFF; CDR3 DNA: TGTGCCAGCAGCCAAGAGGATCAAAGCAATGAGCAGTTCTTC
J gene: TRBJ2-1; D gene: TRBD1; V gene: TRBV6-4; clone size: many; CDR3 protein: CASSKSSGTEGNEQFF; CDR3 DNA: TGTGCCAGCAGTAAAAGCAGTGGGACAGAGGGCAATGAGCAGTTCTTC
J gene: TRBJ2-7; D gene: NA; V gene: TRBV3-1; clone size: NA; CDR3 protein: CASSQSNYEQYF; CDR3 DNA: TGTGCCAGCAGCCAATCTAACTACGAGCAGTACTTC
J gene: TRBJ2-4; D gene: NA; V gene: TRBV7-9; clone size: NA; CDR3 protein: CASSPIPEAKNIQYF; CDR3 DNA: TGTGCCAGCAGCCCAATTCCTGAAGCCAAAAACATTCAGTACTTC
J gene: TRBJ2-6; D gene: TRBD1; V gene: TRBV6-2/TRBV6-3; clone size: NA; CDR3 protein: CASSRTGKEDVLTF; CDR3 DNA: TGTGCCAGCAGCCGGACAGGGAAGGAGGACGTCCTGACTTTC
J gene: TRBJ2-7; D gene: NA; V gene: TRBV24-1; clone size: NA; CDR3 protein: CATSGHNTYEQYF; CDR3 DNA: TGTGCCACCAGTGGGCACAACACCTACGAGCAGTACTTC
J gene: TRBJ2-1; D gene: TRBD2; V gene: TRBV6-4; clone size: few; CDR3 protein: CASRTSGSDEQFF; CDR3 DNA: TGTGCCAGCCGGACTAGCGGGAGTGATGAGCAGTTCTTC
J gene: TRBJ2-3; D gene: TRBD2; V gene: TRBV4-1; clone size: few; CDR3 protein: CASSPTPFAGDYDTQYF; CDR3 DNA: TGCGCCAGCAGTCCCACCCCATTTGCGGGAGACTACGATACGCAGTATTTT
J gene: TRBJ2-7; D gene: TRBD1; V gene: TRBV7-9; clone size: NA; CDR3 protein: CASSPGQVRVYEQYF; CDR3 DNA: TGTGCCAGCAGCCCTGGACAGGTTAGAGTTTACGAGCAGTACTTC
J gene: TRBJ2-1; D gene: TRBD2; V gene: TRBV4-3; clone size: NA; CDR3 protein: CASSQVAGGGVEQFF; CDR3 DNA: TGCGCCAGCAGCCAAGTAGCGGGAGGGGGTGTTGAGCAGTTCTTC
J gene: TRBJ2-2; D gene: TRBD2; V gene: TRBV4-1; clone size: NA; CDR3 protein: CASSQDIGGRATGELFF; CDR3 DNA: TGCGCCAGCAGCCAAGATATCGGCGGGAGGGCTACCGGGGAGCTGTTTTTT
J gene: TRBJ2-7; D gene: TRBD2; V gene: TRBV7-2; clone size: few; CDR3 protein: CASSFGVRGVYEQYF; CDR3 DNA: TGTGCCAGCAGCTTCGGAGTCCGGGGGGTCTACGAGCAGTACTTC
J gene: TRBJ1-3; D gene: NA; V gene: TRBV20-1; clone size: few; CDR3 protein: CSARGDVLVGNTIYF; CDR3 DNA: TGCAGTGCTAGGGGAGATGTCCTGGTCGGAAACACCATATATTTT
J gene: TRBJ1-1; D gene: TRBD1; V gene: TRBV6-1; clone size: few; CDR3 protein: CASTGTGMTTEAFF; CDR3 DNA: TGTGCCAGCACCGGGACAGGGATGACCACTGAAGCTTTCTTT
J gene: TRBJ2-7; D gene: TRBD2; V gene: TRBV7-8; clone size: few; CDR3 protein: CASSLMNGRAGPQQYF; CDR3 DNA: TGTGCCAGCAGCTTAATGAACGGGAGGGCGGGTCCGCAGCAGTACTTC
J gene: TRBJ2-7; D gene: NA; V gene: TRBV7-6; clone size: NA; CDR3 protein: CASSVTQGYEQYF; CDR3 DNA: TGTGCCAGCAGCGTGACCCAGGGCTACGAGCAGTACTTC